This TCR beta chain was identified during a study of CD8 T cells in Susac syndrome. Looking at the study overall: When their blood was taken, patients with Susac syndrome were therapy-naive, taking corticosteroids, or taking intravenous immunoglobulin alone.

The CDR3 spans 15 residues. CDR1 is SGHAT, CDR2 FQNNGV, per germline. V lost 2 bases, J lost 5 bases, and 8 bases stayed unmatched. RNA totalling roughly 0.5 to 1 ug underwent reverse transcription with random hexamers. TCRdb fed the immunoSEQ multiplex PCR reads into MiXCR, producing one record per CDR3 protein. This repertoire shows about 53,000 distinct CDR3 sequences, just under 95% found once; its top ten account for about 0.8%. Input material: CD8+ T cells from PBMCs. The chain is built from TRBV11-2 and TRBJ2-5; 7 positions match TRBD1. The receptor comes from a human donor with Susac syndrome. In DNA form, the CDR3 reads TGTGCCAGCAGCTTATACAGGGGCGGATCCGAGACCCAGTACTTC. Protein product: CASSLYRGGSETQYF.